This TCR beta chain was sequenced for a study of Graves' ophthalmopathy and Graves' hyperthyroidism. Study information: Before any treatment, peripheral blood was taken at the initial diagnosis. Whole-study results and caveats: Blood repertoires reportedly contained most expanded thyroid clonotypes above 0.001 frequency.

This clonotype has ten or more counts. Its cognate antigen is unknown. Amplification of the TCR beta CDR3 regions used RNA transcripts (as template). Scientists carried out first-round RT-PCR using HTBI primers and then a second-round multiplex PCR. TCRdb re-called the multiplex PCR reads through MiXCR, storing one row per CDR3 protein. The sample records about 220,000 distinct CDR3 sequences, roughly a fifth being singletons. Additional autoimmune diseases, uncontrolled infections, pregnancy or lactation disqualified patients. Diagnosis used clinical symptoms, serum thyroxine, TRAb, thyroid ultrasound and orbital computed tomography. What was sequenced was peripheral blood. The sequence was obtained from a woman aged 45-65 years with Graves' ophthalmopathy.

In DNA, the CDR3 is TGTGCCAGTGTCCCCGGGACAGGGGGCGTTGGGGCCAACGTCCTGACTTTC. It translates to CASVPGTGGVGANVLTF. The V and J genes are TRBV19 and TRBJ2-6, with 12 bases lining up with TRBD1. V lost 8 bases to trimming and J lost 3 bases; unmatched junction nucleotides: 8. This CDR3 comprises 17 residues. The germline CDR1 and CDR2 sequences are LNHDA and SQIVND (reference sequence).